Shown below are 17 T cell receptor beta chains from a single sample sequenced in a study of OX40 agonist ivuxolimab in advanced cancers. The library was made by the immunoSEQ multiplex PCR assay. This is the immuneACCESS table as TCRdb keeps it, with only in-frame sequences that have V and J called. A part of the clones is gone; compared with another copy, unresolved V genes explain less than half, and the rest is unexplained. For this sample there are more than 60,000 clones; approximately 90% appear just once. Over 11% of the sample is in the top ten clones. The source was CD4+ or CD8+ T cells sorted from blood, collected in a trial of the OX40 agonist ivuxolimab. All receptors come from an adult with an advanced solid tumor such as melanoma, head and neck, liver or kidney cancer.

The rearrangement uses TRBV5-1 and TRBJ2-1; 8 positions match TRBD2. Germline V gene data show CDR1 as SGHRS and CDR2 as YFSETQ. V lost 4 bases and J lost 2; bases outside the gene matches: 11. CDR3 length equals 17 residues. CDR3 nucleotides: TGCGCCAGCAGCCCCGCACGGGAAGCGGGGGCCTACAATGAGCAGTTCTTC. It is translated as CASSPAREAGAYNEQFF.

This clone was observed once. This sequence joins TRBV27 and TRBJ2-7, with a tentative D call TRBD2 (7 bases). V lost 4 bases, J lost 6 bases, and 19 bases lay in between. CDR1 MNHEY and CDR2 SMNVEV come from the germline V gene (reference sequence). CDR3 size: 15 residues. CDR3 nucleotide sequence: TGTGCCAGCAGTTCGGTATGGGGGGGCCACGGCGAGCAGTACTTC. Its protein is CASSSVWGGHGEQYF.

This chain uses TRBV6-5 with TRBJ1-2; D remains ambiguous. CDR1 and CDR2 (germline): MNHEY, SVGAGI. The CDR3 extends over 13 amino acids. The germline V and J ends were trimmed by 4 bases and 2 bases, with 8 bases remaining between them. CDR3 bases: TGTGCCAGCAGTTCCGGAACCAACTATGGCTACACCTTC. Residues: CASSSGTNYGYTF.

This clone was seen only a few times. The rearrangement uses TRBV7-9 and TRBJ1-5, with a possible D match to TRBD1 (5 bases). This CDR3 spans 14 amino acids. Germline loops: CDR1 SEHNR, CDR2 FQNEAQ (reference sequence). V gave up 4 bases and J gave up 7 bases, with 14 bases separating them. CDR3 coding DNA: TGTGCCAGCAGCTCCAGCGGGGGAGGACAGCCCCAGCATTTT. This encodes CASSSSGGGQPQHF.

The chain carries TRBV15 and TRBJ1-1; no firm D call. The CDR3 consists of 13 residues. Trimming stripped 2 bases from V and 1 base from J, with 5 bases between. Germline V lookup: CDR1 LNHNV, CDR2 YYDKDF (reference sequence). CDR3 amino acids: CATSRLGNTEAFF. The CDR3 DNA is TGTGCCACCAGCAGATTAGGGAACACTGAAGCTTTCTTT.

J is TRBJ2-5 and V is TRBV29-1, with 13 positions matching TRBD2. This CDR3 is built from 18 residues. Germline V gives CDR1 SQVTM, CDR2 ANQGSEA. The J segment lost 5 bases and the V segment lost 4 bases, leaving 16 bases of the junction unmatched. The CDR3 region has the DNA TGCAGCGTTGCTTCCCAACTAGCGGGGGGGGATAAATTTGAGACCCAGTACTTC. It is translated as CSVASQLAGGDKFETQYF.

The chain is built from TRBV5-6 and TRBJ2-7, with 10 bases that match TRBD1. Per germline, CDR1 SGHDT and CDR2 YYEEEE. CDR3 length: 13 amino acids. V was pared by 3 bases and J by 4 bases, with 1 base of the junction left unmatched. CDR3 coding DNA: TGTGCCAGCAGCTGGGACAGGGGATACGAGCAGTACTTC. Translated: CASSWDRGYEQYF.

In DNA, the CDR3 is TGTGCCAGCAGCCCCGGGACAGCTGAAGCTTTCTTT. Its translation: CASSPGTAEAFF. This chain connects TRBV11-2 to TRBJ1-1; 7 bases map to TRBD1. Losses at the gene ends were 5 bases for V and 6 bases for J; bases not matched to a gene: 3. The CDR3 is made up of 12 amino acids. Germline V gene lookup returns CDR1 SGHAT and CDR2 FQNNGV.

The chain recombines TRBV21-1 with TRBJ2-5; the tabulated D call, TRBD2, remains unverified against the DNA. TRBV21-1 is marked as a pseudogene. The CDR3 has 16 amino acids. The CDR3 sequence: CASSKDGSGLQETQYF. DNA of the CDR3: TGTGCCAGCAGCAAAGATGGTTCGGGGTTACAAGAGACCCAGTACTTC.

The chain recombines TRBV7-3 with TRBJ1-5, with TRBD1 matching over 8 bases. Germline CDR1 and CDR2: SGHTA and FQGTGA. The CDR3 length is 15 residues. V dropped 6 bases and J dropped 5; count of bases not matched to a gene: 9. The CDR3 DNA is TGTGCCAGCAGACTAAAGACAGGGGTTGATCAGCCCCAGCATTTT. It translates to CASRLKTGVDQPQHF.

The chain recombines TRBV9 with TRBJ2-2; no reliable D call. The CDR3 is 15 residues long. Trimming removed 0 bases at V and 0 bases at J, with 6 bases between. Germline lookup yields CDR1 SGDLS and CDR2 YYNGEE. The CDR3 is CASSVELTNTGELFF. In nucleotides, the CDR3 is TGTGCCAGCAGCGTAGAACTAACGAACACCGGGGAGCTGTTTTTT.

This chain joins TRBV28 and TRBJ2-2; TRBD2 is a possible D gene (6 bases). Trimming took off 3 bases at V and 0 bases at J, with 20 bases between the two ends. The CDR3 sequence is 19 residues long. Per germline, CDR1 MDHEN and CDR2 SYDVKM. CDR3 sequence: CASSFPLVGLLPNTGELFF. The CDR3 DNA reads TGTGCCAGCAGTTTCCCTCTAGTAGGACTACTGCCGAACACCGGGGAGCTGTTTTTT.

This clone was observed a few times. J is TRBJ1-1 and V is TRBV29-1; TRBD1 agrees at 8 bases. This CDR3 region has 13 residues. V was pared by 5 bases and J by 6 bases, with 8 bases of the junction left unmatched. Germline CDR1 SQVTM, CDR2 ANQGSEA. This chain's CDR3 is CSVSKTGEAEAFF. The CDR3 DNA follows: TGCAGCGTTTCTAAGACAGGGGAGGCTGAAGCTTTCTTT.

The chain employs TRBV10-3 and TRBJ2-2, with 13 nucleotides matching TRBD2. This CDR3 is 15 amino acids long. V dropped 7 bases and J dropped 8; count of bases not matched to a gene: 7. Germline V gene sequence: CDR1 ENHRY, CDR2 SYGVKD. CDR3 in amino acids: CAITRGLAGAGELFF. CDR3 coding DNA: TGTGCCATCACCCGAGGACTAGCGGGAGCTGGGGAGCTGTTTTTT.

The chain has TRBV5-6 and TRBJ2-3; maybe TRBD1 (5 bases). The CDR3 is made up of 15 amino acids. Trimming removed 0 bases from V and 3 bases from J, with 11 bases in between. The V gene's germline CDR1 is SGHDT and CDR2 YYEEEE. The CDR3 reads CASSLAGAGTDTQYF. The CDR3 DNA follows: TGTGCCAGCAGCTTGGCTGGGGCCGGGACAGATACGCAGTATTTT.

The rearrangement links TRBV19 to TRBJ1-2, with 10 bases that match TRBD1. Germline CDR1 is LNHDA and CDR2 is SQIVND (reference sequence). V lost 7 bases and J lost 4; bases outside the gene matches: 15. The CDR3 loop spans 17 amino acids. This CDR3 reads CASTLETGGASFYGYTF. The CDR3 DNA reads TGTGCCAGTACCCTCGAGACAGGGGGCGCATCTTTCTATGGCTACACCTTC.

CDR3 sequence (DNA): TGTGCCAGCAGCTTTAAGCGGGAGAGGCCTTACGAGCAGTACTTC. Its protein product is CASSFKRERPYEQYF. The chain uses TRBV11-2 and TRBJ2-7; TRBD2 matches at 8 bases. The CDR3 extends over 15 amino acids. Germline trimming cut 3 bases from V and 4 bases from J; bases unmatched to any gene: 8. Per germline, CDR1 SGHAT and CDR2 FQNNGV.